Shown below are 14 T cell receptor beta chains from a single sample sequenced in a study of blood T cell repertoires in COVID-19. Assay: immunoSEQ multiplex PCR; the TCRdb copy retains only in-frame clones and omits some. The sample comprises roughly 280,000 clones, around four fifths of which are singletons, and 4.2% rests with the top ten. Specimen: peripheral blood. The source is a man between 60 and 75 years old with acute or convalescent COVID-19.

This clone has just one count. This chain links TRBV4-2 with TRBJ2-3, with D perhaps TRBD2 (6 bases). This CDR3 spans 18 amino acids. V was pared by 1 base and J by 2 bases, with 19 bases between. Germline CDR1 reads LGHNA; CDR2 reads YNFKEQ. The CDR3 region is CASSQGGGRGRFTDTQYF. CDR3 in DNA: TGTGCCAGCAGCCAAGGGGGTGGGCGGGGACGTTTCACAGATACGCAGTATTTT.

The gene calls are TRBV30 and TRBJ1-2, with 10 bases identical to TRBD1. V was pared by 0 bases and J by 4 bases, with 2 bases of the junction left unmatched. The CDR3 contains 14 residues. The germline V gene encodes CDR1 GTSNPN and CDR2 SVGIG (reference sequence). The CDR3 sequence: CAWSVTGGGYGYTF. The CDR3 coding sequence is TGTGCCTGGAGTGTGACAGGGGGCGGCTATGGCTACACCTTC.

The genes are TRBV5-3 and TRBJ1-5; D gene uncertain. TRBV5-3 belongs to the ORF category, with a function that is uncertain. Trimming took 8 bases from V and 0 from J, leaving 12 bases between them. This CDR3 contains 14 residues. CDR3 sequence: CAREEAISNQPQHF. The CDR3 DNA follows: TGTGCCAGGGAGGAGGCCATTAGCAATCAGCCCCAGCATTTT.

The rearrangement links TRBV7-6 to TRBJ2-1, with a possible D match to TRBD1 (5 bases). The CDR3 is made up of 13 amino acids. V was clipped by 0 bases and J by 7 bases, with 7 bases between them. The germline V gene has CDR1 SGHVS and CDR2 FNYEAQ. The CDR3: CASSLAGLNEQFF. CDR3 DNA sequence: TGTGCCAGCAGCTTAGCGGGGCTGAATGAGCAGTTCTTC.

This rearrangement joins TRBV18 to TRBJ2-3, with 7 bases aligning to TRBD2. Unmatched junction bases numbered 6, after V lost 3 bases and J lost 3 bases. The germline V gene encodes CDR1 KGHSH and CDR2 LQKENI. The CDR3 spans 15 residues. CDR3 DNA sequence: TGTGCCAGCTCACCTAGAACTAGCGTAACAGATACGCAGTATTTT. This translates into CASSPRTSVTDTQYF.

The CDR3 here is CASGPGQGLAKNIQYF. The DNA for the CDR3 is TGTGCTAGTGGACCCGGACAGGGGCTAGCCAAAAACATTCAGTACTTC. The chain combines TRBV12-5 with TRBJ2-4; 9 nucleotides agree with TRBD1. Looked up from germline, CDR1 is LGHNT and CDR2 is FRNRAP. Trimming removed 6 bases from V and 0 bases from J; junction bases left unmatched: 6. The CDR3 spans 16 residues.

Comment on this clone: Mismatch with germline at one junction end may stem from a read error. This chain uses TRBV3-1 (or the pseudogene TRBV3-2) with TRBJ1-5; 10 bases are a match to TRBD1. The V gene's germline CDR1 is LGHDT and CDR2 YNNKEL (reference sequence). This CDR3 comprises 16 residues. In DNA form, the CDR3 reads TGTGCCAGCAGTCAAGGGGGGGGACAGGGGACCCAGCCCCAGCATTTT. Protein sequence: CASSQGGGQGTQPQHF.

The chain combines TRBV9 with TRBJ1-3; tentatively, D is TRBD1 (5 bases). This CDR3 is 16 amino acids long. The V gene's germline CDR1 is SGDLS and CDR2 YYNGEE. V was pared by 3 bases and J by 1 base, with 14 bases between. Here the CDR3 reads CASSARGGRSGNTIYF. As DNA, the CDR3 is TGTGCCAGCAGCGCCCGGGGGGGACGATCTGGAAACACCATATATTTT.

The V call is TRBV7-8, the J call TRBJ2-1, with 11 bases matching TRBD1. The CDR3 is 15 amino acids. Germline V lookup: CDR1 SGHVS, CDR2 FQNEAQ. Unmatched junction bases numbered 7, after V lost 5 bases and J lost 7 bases. CDR3 in amino acids: CASSHGQGAWNEQFF. CDR3 sequence (DNA): TGTGCCAGCAGCCACGGACAGGGGGCGTGGAATGAGCAGTTCTTC.

The chain recombines TRBV2 with TRBJ1-6; D is uncertain. V dropped 4 bases and J dropped 14 bases, with 12 bases sitting between them. The CDR3 length is 12 residues. Germline V gives CDR1 SNHLY, CDR2 FYNNEI. The CDR3 DNA reads TGTGCCAGCAGTGCCCCAGTTGCAACCCTCCACTTT. It is translated as CASSAPVATLHF.

V is TRBV6-2 or TRBV6-3 and J is TRBJ2-7; maybe TRBD2 (6 bases). CDR1 is MNHEY and CDR2 is SVGEGT in the germline V gene. Trimming stripped 6 bases from V and 0 bases from J, with 27 bases between. The CDR3 has 19 amino acids. The CDR3 DNA sequence: TGTGCCAGCAGCCTCACCTCGGGATGGGCTAGCGTTAGCTCCTACGAGCAGTACTTC. Its protein is CASSLTSGWASVSSYEQYF.

V is TRBV10-1 and J is TRBJ2-5; 9 bases fit TRBD2. Germline V gene lookup returns CDR1 WNHNN and CDR2 SYGVQD (reference sequence). CDR3 length: 15 amino acids. Losses at the gene ends were 8 bases for V and 3 bases for J; bases not matched to a gene: 10. The CDR3 coding sequence is TGCGCCAGCTCGGGAGGGGCTAGCGGGGAAGAGACCCAGTACTTC. Translated, it gives CASSGGASGEETQYF.

This sequence joins TRBV3-1 (or the pseudogene TRBV3-2) and TRBJ2-5; no firm D call. This CDR3 region has 12 residues. Trimming pared 1 base from V and 4 bases from J, leaving 4 bases between. The V gene's germline CDR1 is LGHDT and CDR2 YNNKEL (reference sequence). The CDR3 bases are TGTGCCAGCAGCCAAGGAGGAGAGACCCAGTACTTC. Translating it yields CASSQGGETQYF.

The chain is built from TRBV6-5 and TRBJ1-3; D remains ambiguous. The germline CDR1 and CDR2 sequences are MNHEY and SVGAGI. The V end lost 6 bases, the J end lost 4 bases, and 13 bases lay between the germline ends. CDR3 size: 14 residues. The CDR3 sequence: CASRPGAPGNTIYF. The CDR3 DNA is TGTGCCAGCAGGCCCGGTGCGCCAGGAAACACCATATATTTT.